Listed below are T cell receptor beta chains from one sample, sequenced in a study of cytomegalovirus exposure and HLA in healthy donors. The method was immunoSEQ multiplex PCR; TCRdb's version includes in-frame clones alone and lacks a portion of them. The sample contains about 100,000 clones, around three quarters of which appear only once. Specimen: PBMCs. These TCRs come from a female donor in good health and CMV-seropositive. Each CDR3 is given with its conserved first and last residue. Fields, in order: J gene, D gene, clone size, V gene, CDR3 protein, CDR3 DNA. D genes are given only for firm matches. Clone size is stated in some rows and not others, as once, few, many or a class when expanded.

TRBJ2-1	TRBD1	-	TRBV19	CASSIWAGGPNEQFF	TGTGCCAGTAGTATATGGGCAGGGGGCCCCAATGAGCAGTTCTTC
TRBJ1-5	-	-	TRBV30	CAWSPGTYNQPQHF	TGTGCCTGGAGCCCCGGGACTTACAATCAGCCCCAGCATTTT
TRBJ2-1	TRBD2	-	TRBV7-9	CASSPPPSGRHEQFF	TGTGCCAGCAGCCCGCCCCCTAGCGGGAGGCATGAGCAGTTCTTC
TRBJ1-1	TRBD1	-	TRBV5-5	CASSGKQGGTEAFF	TGTGCCAGCAGCGGCAAACAGGGGGGCACTGAAGCTTTCTTT
TRBJ2-3	TRBD2	-	TRBV7-9	CASSLELAVTDTQYF	TGTGCCAGCAGCTTAGAGCTAGCGGTCACAGATACGCAGTATTTT
TRBJ1-2	-	few	TRBV4-2	CASSQEGGQGDGYTF	TGTGCCAGCAGCCAAGAGGGGGGTCAGGGAGATGGCTACACCTTC
TRBJ2-5	-	-	TRBV5-1	CASSPDGGQETQYF	TGCGCCAGCAGCCCGGATGGGGGCCAGGAGACCCAGTACTTC
TRBJ2-1	TRBD1	-	TRBV9	CASSVGQGQTSYNEQFF	TGTGCCAGCAGCGTAGGTCAGGGACAGACTTCCTACAATGAGCAGTTCTTC
TRBJ2-7	-	-	TRBV6-5	CASRGTYTPYEQYF	TGTGCCAGTCGGGGGACCTATACCCCCTACGAGCAGTACTTC
TRBJ2-1	TRBD2	few	TRBV7-8	CASSLTSGGIVYNEQFF	TGTGCCAGCAGCTTAACTAGCGGGGGGATCGTCTACAATGAGCAGTTCTTC
TRBJ2-2	-	-	TRBV9	CASSVAPGANTGELFF	TGTGCCAGCAGCGTAGCCCCAGGGGCGAACACCGGGGAGCTGTTTTTT
TRBJ1-2	-	-	TRBV11-2	CASSPILGGYGYTF	TGTGCCAGCAGCCCCATCTTGGGGGGCTATGGCTACACCTTC
TRBJ1-2	-	-	TRBV5-5	CASSPGTHGNTF	TGTGCCAGCAGCCCAGGGACACACGGAAACACCTTC
TRBJ1-1	-	-	TRBV10-3	CAISGGQLNTEAFF	TGTGCCATCAGTGGAGGACAGTTGAACACTGAAGCTTTCTTT
TRBJ2-1	TRBD2	-	TRBV5-1	CASSLLAGALEQFF	TGCGCCAGCAGCTTGTTAGCGGGAGCGTTAGAGCAGTTCTTC
TRBJ2-7	TRBD1	-	TRBV2	CASTPDRGVREQYF	TGTGCCAGCACCCCGGACAGGGGGGTAAGGGAGCAGTACTTC
TRBJ1-3	TRBD1	once	TRBV7-2	CASSEWTGGGSGNTIYF	TGTGCCAGCAGCGAGTGGACAGGGGGAGGCTCTGGAAACACCATATATTTT
TRBJ2-1	-	-	TRBV2	CASSDPPAGPIHNEQFF	TGTGCCAGCAGTGATCCCCCGGCAGGGCCAATACACAATGAGCAGTTCTTC
TRBJ1-4	-	-	TRBV19	CAFRSGNEKLFF	TGTGCCTTTCGGTCGGGTAATGAAAAACTGTTTTTT
TRBJ2-2	TRBD1	-	TRBV5-1	CASRPPGGAGELFF	TGCGCCAGCAGACCCCCAGGGGGCGCGGGGGAGCTGTTTTTT
TRBJ1-2	TRBD1	-	TRBV7-9	CASSLGQQGVYGYTF	TGTGCCAGCAGCTTAGGACAGCAGGGGGTTTATGGCTACACCTTC
TRBJ1-6	-	once	TRBV2	CASSVGASSSPLHF	TGTGCCAGCAGTGTGGGGGCTTCTAGTTCACCCCTCCACTTT
TRBJ1-2	-	-	TRBV6-5	CASRSTGLLNGYTF	TGTGCCAGCAGGTCAACAGGGCTTTTGAATGGCTACACCTTC
TRBJ1-1	-	-	TRBV30	CAWSREPVVYTEAFF	TGTGCCTGGAGTCGGGAACCCGTCGTATACACTGAAGCTTTCTTT
TRBJ2-6	TRBD1	-	TRBV7-2	CASSREDRGPFGANVLTF	TGTGCCAGCAGCAGGGAGGACAGGGGGCCCTTCGGGGCCAACGTCCTGACTTTC
TRBJ2-4	-	-	TRBV28	CASSFFSGKNSQYF	TGTGCCAGCAGTTTTTTCTCTGGCAAAAACAGTCAGTACTTC
TRBJ2-2	TRBD2	-	TRBV29-1	CSVAPRGGVGTGELFF	TGCAGCGTTGCCCCACGGGGGGGGGTTGGCACCGGGGAGCTGTTTTTT
TRBJ1-4	-	-	TRBV21-1	CASSKGGTPRVREKLFF	TGTGCCAGCAGCAAAGGCGGGACCCCAAGGGTTCGAGAAAAACTGTTTTTT
TRBJ2-7	TRBD2	-	TRBV6-5	CASKKPGLVSDEQYF	TGTGCCAGCAAAAAACCGGGACTAGTCTCCGACGAGCAGTACTTC
TRBJ2-5	TRBD2	-	TRBV7-2	CASSLPRTSGRSETQYF	TGTGCCAGCAGCCTCCCCCGGACTAGCGGGAGGTCGGAGACCCAGTACTTC
TRBJ1-2	-	-	TRBV6-5	CASSYSGVEANYGYTF	TGTGCCAGCAGTTACTCCGGGGTTGAAGCTAACTATGGCTACACCTTC
TRBJ2-7	TRBD2	-	TRBV7-2	CASSLWLAGGSGEQYF	TGTGCCAGCAGCTTATGGCTAGCGGGAGGGTCGGGCGAGCAGTACTTC
TRBJ2-3	-	-	TRBV4-2	CASSQVGQDTQYF	TGTGCCAGCAGCCAAGTGGGCCAGGATACGCAGTATTTT
TRBJ2-7	TRBD2	-	TRBV2	CASSSTRGGVEQYF	TGTGCCAGCTCCTCTACCCGGGGGGGGGTCGAGCAGTACTTC
TRBJ2-7	-	-	TRBV5-1	CASRPRRDVYEQYF	TGCGCCAGCCGGCCTCGCAGGGATGTTTACGAGCAGTACTTC
TRBJ1-1	-	-	TRBV29-1	CSVRGRSGRTEAFF	TGCAGCGTCCGAGGGCGGTCAGGACGGACTGAAGCTTTCTTT